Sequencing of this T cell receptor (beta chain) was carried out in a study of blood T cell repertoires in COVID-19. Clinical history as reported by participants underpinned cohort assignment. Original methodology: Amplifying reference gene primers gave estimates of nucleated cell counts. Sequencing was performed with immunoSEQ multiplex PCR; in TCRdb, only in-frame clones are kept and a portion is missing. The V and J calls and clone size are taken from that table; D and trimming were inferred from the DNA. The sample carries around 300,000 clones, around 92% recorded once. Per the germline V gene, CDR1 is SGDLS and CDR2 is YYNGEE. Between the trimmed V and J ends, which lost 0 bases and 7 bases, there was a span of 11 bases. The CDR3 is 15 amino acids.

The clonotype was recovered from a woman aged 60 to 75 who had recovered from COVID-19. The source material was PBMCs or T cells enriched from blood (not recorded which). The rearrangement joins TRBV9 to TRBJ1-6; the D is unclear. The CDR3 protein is CASSVGWQQNSPLHF. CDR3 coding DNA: TGTGCCAGCAGCGTAGGTTGGCAACAGAATTCACCCCTCCACTTT.